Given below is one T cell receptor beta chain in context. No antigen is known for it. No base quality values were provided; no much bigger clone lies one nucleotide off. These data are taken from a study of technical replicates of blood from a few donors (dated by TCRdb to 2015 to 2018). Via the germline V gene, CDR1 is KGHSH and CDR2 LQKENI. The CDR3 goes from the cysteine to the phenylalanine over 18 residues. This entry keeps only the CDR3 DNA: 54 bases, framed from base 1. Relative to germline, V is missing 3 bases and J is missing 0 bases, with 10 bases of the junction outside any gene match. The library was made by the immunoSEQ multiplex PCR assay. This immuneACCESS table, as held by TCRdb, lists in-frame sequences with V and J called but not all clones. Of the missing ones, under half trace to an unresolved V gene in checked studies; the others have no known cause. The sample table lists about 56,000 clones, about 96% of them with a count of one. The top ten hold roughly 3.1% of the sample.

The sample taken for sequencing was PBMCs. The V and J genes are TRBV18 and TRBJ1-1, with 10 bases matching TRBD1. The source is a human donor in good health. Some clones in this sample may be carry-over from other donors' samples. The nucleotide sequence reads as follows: TGTGCCAGCTCACCTCGGACAGGGGGGCTTAGTATGAACACTGAAGCTTTCTTT. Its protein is CASSPRTGGLSMNTEAFF. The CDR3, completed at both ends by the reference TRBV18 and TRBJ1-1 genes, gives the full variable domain NAGVMQNPRHLVRRRGQEARLRCSPMKGHSHVYWYRQLPEEGLKFMVYLQKENIIDESGMPKERFSAEFPKEGPSILRIQQVVRGDSAAYFCASSPRTGGLSMNTEAFFGQGTRLTVV.